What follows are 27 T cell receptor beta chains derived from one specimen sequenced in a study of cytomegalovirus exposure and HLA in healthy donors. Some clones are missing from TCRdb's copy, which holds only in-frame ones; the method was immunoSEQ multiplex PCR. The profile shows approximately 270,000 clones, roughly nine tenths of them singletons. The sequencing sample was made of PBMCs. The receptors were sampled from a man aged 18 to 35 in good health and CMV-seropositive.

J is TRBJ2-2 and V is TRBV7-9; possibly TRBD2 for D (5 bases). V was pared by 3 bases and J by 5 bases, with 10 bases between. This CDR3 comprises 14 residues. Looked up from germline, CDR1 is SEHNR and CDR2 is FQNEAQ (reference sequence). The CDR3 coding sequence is TGTGCCAGCAGCTTGGCGACTAAGACCGGGGAGCTGTTTTTT. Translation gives CASSLATKTGELFF. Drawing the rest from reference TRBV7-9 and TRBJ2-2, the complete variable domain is DTGVSQNPRHKITKRGQNVTFRCDPISEHNRLYWYRQTLGQGPEFLTYFQNEAQLEKSRLLSDRFSAERPKGSFSTLEIQRTEQGDSAMYLCASSLATKTGELFFGEGSRLTVL.

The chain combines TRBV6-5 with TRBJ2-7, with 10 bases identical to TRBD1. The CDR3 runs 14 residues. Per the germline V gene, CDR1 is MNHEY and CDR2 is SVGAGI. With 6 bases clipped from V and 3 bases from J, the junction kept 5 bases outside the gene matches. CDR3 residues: CASSSGQGGYEQYF. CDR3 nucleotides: TGTGCCAGCAGCAGTGGACAGGGGGGCTACGAGCAGTACTTC.

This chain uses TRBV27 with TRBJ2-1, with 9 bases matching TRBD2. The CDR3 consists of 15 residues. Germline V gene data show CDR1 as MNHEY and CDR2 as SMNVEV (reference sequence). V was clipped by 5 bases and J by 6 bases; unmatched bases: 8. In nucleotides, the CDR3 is TGTGCCAGCAGTATTGCATCTAGCGGGATCAATGAGCAGTTCTTC. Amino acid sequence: CASSIASSGINEQFF.

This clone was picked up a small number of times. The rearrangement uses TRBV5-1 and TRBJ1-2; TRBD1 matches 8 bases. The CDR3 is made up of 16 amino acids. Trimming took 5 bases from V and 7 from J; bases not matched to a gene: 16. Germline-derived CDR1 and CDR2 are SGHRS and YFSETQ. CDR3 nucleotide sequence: TGCGCCAGCAGTTCCGGACAGGGACATACGATAGGTGGCTACACCTTC. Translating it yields CASSSGQGHTIGGYTF.

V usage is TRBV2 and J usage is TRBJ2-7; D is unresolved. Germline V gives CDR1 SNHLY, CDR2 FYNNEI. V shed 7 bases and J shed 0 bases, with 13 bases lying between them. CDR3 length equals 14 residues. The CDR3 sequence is CASTYARSSYEQYF. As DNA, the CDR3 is TGTGCCAGCACCTACGCGAGGAGCTCCTACGAGCAGTACTTC.

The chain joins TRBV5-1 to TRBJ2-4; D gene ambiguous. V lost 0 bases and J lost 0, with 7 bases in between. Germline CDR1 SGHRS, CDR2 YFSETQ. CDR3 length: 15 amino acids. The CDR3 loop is CASSLAAGAKNIQYF. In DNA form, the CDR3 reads TGCGCCAGCAGCTTGGCCGCAGGAGCCAAAAACATTCAGTACTTC. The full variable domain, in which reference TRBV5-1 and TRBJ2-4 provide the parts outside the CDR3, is KAGVTQTPRYLIKTRGQQVTLSCSPISGHRSVSWYQQTPGQGLQFLFEYFSETQRNKGNFPGRFSGRQFSNSRSEMNVSTLELGDSALYLCASSLAAGAKNIQYFGAGTRLSVL.

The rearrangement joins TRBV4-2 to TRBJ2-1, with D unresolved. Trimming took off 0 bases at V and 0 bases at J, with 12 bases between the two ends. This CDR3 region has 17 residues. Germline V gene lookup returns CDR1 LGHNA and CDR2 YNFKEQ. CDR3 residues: CASSQDRLWSSYNEQFF. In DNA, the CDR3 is TGTGCCAGCAGCCAAGACAGACTTTGGAGCTCCTACAATGAGCAGTTCTTC.

The CDR3 DNA follows: TGTGCCAGCAGGAAAGAAATTAGCAATCAGCCCCAGCATTTT. This encodes CASRKEISNQPQHF. V is TRBV28 and J is TRBJ1-5, with D unclear. Germline V gene lookup returns CDR1 MDHEN and CDR2 SYDVKM. The V and J ends lost 6 bases and 0 bases respectively, with 9 bases between them. The CDR3 has 14 residues.

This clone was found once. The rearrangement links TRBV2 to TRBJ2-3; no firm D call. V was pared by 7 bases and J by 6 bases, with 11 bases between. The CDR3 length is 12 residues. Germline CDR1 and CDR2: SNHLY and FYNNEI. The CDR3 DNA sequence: TGTGCCAGCAAGTCTTGGCGGGATACGCAGTATTTT. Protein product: CASKSWRDTQYF.

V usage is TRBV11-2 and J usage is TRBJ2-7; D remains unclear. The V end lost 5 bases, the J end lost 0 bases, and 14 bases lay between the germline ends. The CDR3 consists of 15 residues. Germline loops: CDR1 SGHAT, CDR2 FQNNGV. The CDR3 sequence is CASSLDTSRSYEQYF. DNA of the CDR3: TGTGCCAGCAGCCTCGACACCAGCCGCTCCTACGAGCAGTACTTC.

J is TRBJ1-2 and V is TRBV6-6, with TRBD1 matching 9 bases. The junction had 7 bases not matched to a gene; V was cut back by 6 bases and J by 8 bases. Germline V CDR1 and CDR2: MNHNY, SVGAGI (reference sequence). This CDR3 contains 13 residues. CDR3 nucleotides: TGTGCCAGCAGCCCCGGGACAGGGCTAGGCTACACCTTC. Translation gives CASSPGTGLGYTF.

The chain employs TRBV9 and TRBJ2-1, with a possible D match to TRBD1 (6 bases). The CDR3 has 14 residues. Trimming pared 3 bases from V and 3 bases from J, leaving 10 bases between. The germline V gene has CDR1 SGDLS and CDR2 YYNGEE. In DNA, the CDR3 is TGTGCCAGCAGCGGAAGGGGGTACTACAATGAGCAGTTCTTC. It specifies CASSGRGYYNEQFF.

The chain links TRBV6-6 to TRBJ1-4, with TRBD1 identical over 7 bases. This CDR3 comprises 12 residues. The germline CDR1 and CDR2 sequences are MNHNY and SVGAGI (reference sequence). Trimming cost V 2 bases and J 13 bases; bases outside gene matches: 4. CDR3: CASSYAQGVLFF. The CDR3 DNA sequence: TGTGCCAGCAGTTACGCTCAGGGGGTACTGTTTTTT.

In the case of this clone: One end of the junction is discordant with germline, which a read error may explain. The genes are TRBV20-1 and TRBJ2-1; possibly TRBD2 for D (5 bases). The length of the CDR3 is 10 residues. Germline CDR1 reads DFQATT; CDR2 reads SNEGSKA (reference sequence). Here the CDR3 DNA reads TGCAGTGCTAGCGAGGACTCCGAGCTCTTC. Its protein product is CSASEDSELF.

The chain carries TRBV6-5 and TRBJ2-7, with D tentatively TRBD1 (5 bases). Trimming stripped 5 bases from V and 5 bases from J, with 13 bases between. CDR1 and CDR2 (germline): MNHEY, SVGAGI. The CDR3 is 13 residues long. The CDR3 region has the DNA TGTGCCAGCAGTAATACAGGCTACCACGAGCAGTACTTC. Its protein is CASSNTGYHEQYF.

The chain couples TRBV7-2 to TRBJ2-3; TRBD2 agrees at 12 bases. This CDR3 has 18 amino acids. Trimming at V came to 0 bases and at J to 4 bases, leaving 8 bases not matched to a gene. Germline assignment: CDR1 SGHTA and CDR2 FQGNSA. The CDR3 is CASSLAPLAGGRADTQYF. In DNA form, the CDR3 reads TGTGCCAGCAGCTTAGCGCCGCTAGCGGGAGGGAGGGCAGATACGCAGTATTTT.

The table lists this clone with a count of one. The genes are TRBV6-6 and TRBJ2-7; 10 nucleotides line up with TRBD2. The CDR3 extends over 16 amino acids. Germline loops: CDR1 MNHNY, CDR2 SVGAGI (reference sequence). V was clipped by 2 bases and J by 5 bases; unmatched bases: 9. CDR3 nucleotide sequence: TGTGCCAGCAGTTACCCTAGAGCGGGAGGGCCCCACGAGCAGTACTTC. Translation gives CASSYPRAGGPHEQYF.

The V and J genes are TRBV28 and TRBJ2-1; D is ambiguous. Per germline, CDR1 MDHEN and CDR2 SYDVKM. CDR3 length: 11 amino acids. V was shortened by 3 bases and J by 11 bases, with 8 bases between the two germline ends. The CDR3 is CASSLSIQQFF. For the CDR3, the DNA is TGTGCCAGCAGTTTGTCGATACAGCAGTTCTTC.

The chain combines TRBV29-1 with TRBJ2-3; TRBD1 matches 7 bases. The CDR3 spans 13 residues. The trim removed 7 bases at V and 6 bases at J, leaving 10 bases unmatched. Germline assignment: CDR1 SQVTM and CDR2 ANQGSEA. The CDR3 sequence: CSAATGAGDTQYF. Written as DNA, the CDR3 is TGCAGCGCCGCAACAGGGGCGGGTGATACGCAGTATTTT.

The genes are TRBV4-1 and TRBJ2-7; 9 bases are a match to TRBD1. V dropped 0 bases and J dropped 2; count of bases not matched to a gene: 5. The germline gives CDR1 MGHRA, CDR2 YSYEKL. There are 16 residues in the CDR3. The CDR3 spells CASSQDGGTGTYEQYF. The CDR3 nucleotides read TGCGCCAGCAGCCAAGATGGCGGGACAGGGACCTACGAGCAGTACTTC.

Here the CDR3 reads CASTRLALINTGELFF. CDR3 in DNA: TGTGCCAGCACCAGACTAGCACTTATAAACACCGGGGAGCTGTTTTTT. The gene calls are TRBV7-9 and TRBJ2-2; 7 bases are shared with TRBD2. The CDR3 is 16 amino acids. V trimming: 7 bases; J trimming: 2 bases; junction bases outside the gene matches: 10. The germline V gene encodes CDR1 SEHNR and CDR2 FQNEAQ (reference sequence).

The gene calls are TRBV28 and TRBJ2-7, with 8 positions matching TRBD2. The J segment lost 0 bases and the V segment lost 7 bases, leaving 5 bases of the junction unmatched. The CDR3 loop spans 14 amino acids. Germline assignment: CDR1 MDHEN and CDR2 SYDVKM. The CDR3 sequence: CASTAGGLSYEQYF. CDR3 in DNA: TGTGCCAGCACGGCGGGAGGTCTCTCCTACGAGCAGTACTTC.

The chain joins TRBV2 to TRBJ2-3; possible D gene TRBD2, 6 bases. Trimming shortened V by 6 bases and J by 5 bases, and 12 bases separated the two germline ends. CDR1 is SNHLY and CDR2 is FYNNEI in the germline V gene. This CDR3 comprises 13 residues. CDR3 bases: TGTGCCAGCAGGGGACTTCGGGGAGATACGCAGTATTTT. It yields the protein CASRGLRGDTQYF. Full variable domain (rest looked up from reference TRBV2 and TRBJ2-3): EPEVTQTPSHQVTQMGQEVILRCVPISNHLYFYWYRQILGQKVEFLVSFYNNEISEKSEIFDDQFSVERPDGSNFTLKIRSTKLEDSAMYFCASRGLRGDTQYFGPGTRLTVL.

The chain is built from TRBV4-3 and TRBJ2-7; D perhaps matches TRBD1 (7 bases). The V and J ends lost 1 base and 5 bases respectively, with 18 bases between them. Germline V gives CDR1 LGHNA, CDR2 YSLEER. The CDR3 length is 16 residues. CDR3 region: CASSQGGRDRLDEQYF. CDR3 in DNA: TGCGCCAGCAGCCAAGGTGGGCGGGACAGACTGGACGAGCAGTACTTC.

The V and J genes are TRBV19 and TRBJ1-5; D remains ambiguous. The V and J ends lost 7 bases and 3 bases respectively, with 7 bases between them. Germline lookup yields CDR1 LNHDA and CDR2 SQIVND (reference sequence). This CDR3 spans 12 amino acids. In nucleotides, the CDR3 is TGTGCCAGTAACGGGGTCAATCAGCCCCAGCATTTT. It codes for CASNGVNQPQHF.

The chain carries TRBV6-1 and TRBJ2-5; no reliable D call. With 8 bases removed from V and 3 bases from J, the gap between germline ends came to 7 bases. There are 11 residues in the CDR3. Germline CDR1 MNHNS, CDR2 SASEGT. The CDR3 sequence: CASGREETQYF. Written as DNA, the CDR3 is TGTGCCAGCGGAAGGGAAGAGACCCAGTACTTC.

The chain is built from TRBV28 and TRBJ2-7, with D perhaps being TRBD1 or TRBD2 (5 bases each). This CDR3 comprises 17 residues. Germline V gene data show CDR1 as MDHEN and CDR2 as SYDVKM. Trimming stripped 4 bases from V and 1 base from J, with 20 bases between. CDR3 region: CASSSSGTVTLSYEQYF. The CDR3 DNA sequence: TGTGCCAGCAGTTCCTCCGGGACGGTAACACTTTCCTACGAGCAGTACTTC.